This note documents a single TCR beta chain sequence. Here immunoSEQ multiplex PCR was the method, and the copy in TCRdb shows in-frame clones only, minus some. The table has 250,000 to 300,000 clones, around 80% seen once. This CDR3 contains 17 residues. Trimming shortened V by 6 bases and J by 5 bases, and 25 bases separated the two germline ends. Germline V gene lookup returns CDR1 LNHDA and CDR2 SQIVND (reference sequence). This record belongs to a study of control samples from healthy donors and cancer patients. The receptor's source is a woman aged 55 to 70 with lung cancer. The rearrangement links TRBV19 to TRBJ1-2; possibly TRBD1 for D (5 bases). Sequenced sample: PBMCs. CDR3 residues: CASRAIYVTAPTYGYTF. The CDR3 bases are TGTGCCAGTAGAGCCATATATGTGACAGCTCCTACTTATGGCTACACCTTC.